The 10 T cell receptor beta chains listed next were all sequenced from one sample in a study of neoadjuvant anti-PD-1 for oral cavity cancer. Repertoires were generated with immunoSEQ multiplex PCR, while TCRdb's copy carries only in-frame clones and drops some. Of approximately 37,000 clones in the sample, 35% to 45% were seen once. Indicated time point: after neoadjuvant nivolumab, at surgical resection. This specimen was tumor tissue, taken after nivolumab (anti-PD-1) treatment. The receptors stem from a person aged 35-79 years with oral cavity squamous cell carcinoma.

The V gene is TRBV28, the J gene TRBJ2-6; D gene ambiguous. Germline V gene lookup returns CDR1 MDHEN and CDR2 SYDVKM. Trimming removed 2 bases at V and 4 bases at J, with 3 bases between. The CDR3 runs 13 residues. This CDR3 is CASSLVGANVLTF. In DNA, the CDR3 is TGTGCCAGCAGTTTAGTGGGGGCCAACGTCCTGACTTTC.

This clone was picked up a small number of times. CDR3 region: CASSEHTYSNQPQHF. The CDR3 DNA sequence: TGTGCCAGCAGTGAACACACCTATAGCAATCAGCCCCAGCATTTT. This chain uses TRBV7-6 with TRBJ1-5; no clear D. CDR3 length: 15 residues. Germline loops: CDR1 SGHVS, CDR2 FNYEAQ. V lost 6 bases, J lost 0 bases, and 12 bases lay in between.

CDR3 residues: CSVEDFGSYEQYF. The CDR3 DNA reads TGCAGCGTTGAAGATTTCGGTTCCTACGAGCAGTACTTC. The chain joins TRBV29-1 to TRBJ2-7; D call uncertain. Germline V lookup: CDR1 SQVTM, CDR2 ANQGSEA. V lost 0 bases, J lost 1 base, and 7 bases lay in between. The CDR3 is 13 residues long.

This clone was observed at least ten times. The CDR3 here is CASSLRGLPLHF. CDR3 nucleotides: TGTGCCAGCAGCTTAAGGGGTTTACCCCTCCACTTT. The chain couples TRBV7-9 to TRBJ1-6; D perhaps matches TRBD1 (5 bases). Germline V gene lookup returns CDR1 SEHNR and CDR2 FQNEAQ (reference sequence). The V and J ends lost 2 bases and 12 bases respectively, with 8 bases between them. CDR3 length: 12 residues. Full variable domain (remainder filled in from reference TRBV7-9 and TRBJ1-6): DTGVSQNPRHKITKRGQNVTFRCDPISEHNRLYWYRQTLGQGPEFLTYFQNEAQLEKSRLLSDRFSAERPKGSFSTLEIQRTEQGDSAMYLCASSLRGLPLHFGNGTRLTVT.

This clone showed up just a few times. The V call is TRBV6-6, the J call TRBJ1-2; D not resolved. The CDR3 spans 14 residues. Germline CDR1 is MNHNY and CDR2 is SVGAGI (reference sequence). V was shortened by 0 bases and J by 6 bases, with 11 bases between the two germline ends. The CDR3 DNA sequence: TGTGCCAGCAGTTACTCGTCCTGGGCTGATGGCTACACCTTC. Protein sequence: CASSYSSWADGYTF.

This chain connects TRBV29-1 to TRBJ2-3; D is possibly TRBD1 (6 bases). V was shortened by 5 bases and J by 9 bases, with 15 bases between the two germline ends. Germline CDR1 reads SQVTM; CDR2 reads ANQGSEA. The CDR3 consists of 12 residues. The CDR3: CSVKGGPTTQYF. CDR3 DNA sequence: TGCAGCGTTAAAGGGGGACCTACGACGCAGTATTTT.

The chain uses TRBV2 and TRBJ2-7, with a tentative D call TRBD1 (6 bases). V was pared by 7 bases and J by 6 bases, with 13 bases between. Germline V gene sequence: CDR1 SNHLY, CDR2 FYNNEI. The CDR3 loop spans 12 amino acids. The CDR3 loop is CASILTGSEQYF. In DNA, the CDR3 is TGTGCCAGCATTTTGACAGGTTCCGAGCAGTACTTC.

The chain links TRBV5-4 to TRBJ2-2; maybe TRBD2 (6 bases). Germline CDR1 is SGHNT and CDR2 is YYREEE (reference sequence). The CDR3 runs 16 residues. V was pared by 5 bases and J by 1 base, with 15 bases between. In nucleotides, the CDR3 is TGTGCCAGCAGTTATGGCTTGGGGGGGAACACCGGGGAGCTGTTTTTT. Residues: CASSYGLGGNTGELFF. Based on the CDR3 plus reference TRBV5-4 and TRBJ2-2, the full variable domain is ETGVTQSPTHLIKTRGQQVTLRCSSQSGHNTVSWYQQALGQGPQFIFQYYREEENGRGNFPPRFSGLQFPNYSSELNVNALELDDSALYLCASSYGLGGNTGELFFGEGSRLTVL.

V is TRBV23-1 and J is TRBJ2-7; D unclear. TRBV23-1 falls under the ORF class, with uncertain function. The CDR3 loop spans 13 amino acids. V lost 5 bases, J lost 2 bases, and 10 bases lay in between. The CDR3 nucleotides read TGCGCCAGCAGTTCCGGCGGCACCTACGAGCAGTACTTC. This sequence encodes CASSSGGTYEQYF.

A few counts support this clone. This sequence joins TRBV7-9 and TRBJ1-2; D is unresolved. Trimming left V 3 bases short and J 0 bases short, with 5 bases between. Germline V CDR1 and CDR2: SEHNR, FQNEAQ (reference sequence). The CDR3 is 13 residues long. This CDR3 is CASSFTANYGYTF. The CDR3 DNA sequence: TGTGCCAGCAGCTTTACAGCTAACTATGGCTACACCTTC.